These T cell receptor beta chains were read from a single sample in a study of cytomegalovirus exposure and HLA in healthy donors. TCRdb keeps only in-frame clones here, not all; method: immunoSEQ multiplex PCR. Among approximately 160,000 clones listed, roughly nine tenths were seen once. Sequencing was performed on PBMCs. These TCRs come from a woman aged 18-29 years in good health and CMV-seropositive. Each CDR3 is given with its conserved first and last residue. A D gene is named only where the DNA matches it firmly. Part of the rows lack a size; the others show once, few, many or a class for expanded clones.

j_call	clone_size	v_call	d_call	cdr3_aa	cdr3_nt
TRBJ2-1	.	TRBV4-3	TRBD2	CASSQGAGREQFF	TGCGCCAGCAGCCAAGGAGCGGGACGGGAGCAGTTCTTC
TRBJ2-2	once	TRBV7-2	.	CASSTEGGGLVPTGELFF	TGTGCCAGCAGCACAGAGGGGGGAGGGCTAGTGCCCACCGGGGAGCTGTTTTTT
TRBJ2-7	.	TRBV4-1	TRBD2	CASSRRLAGASEQYF	TGCGCCAGCAGCCGAAGACTAGCGGGAGCTAGCGAGCAGTACTTC
TRBJ2-6	.	TRBV25-1	TRBD1	CASSVTGLNVLTF	TGTGCCAGCAGTGTGACAGGGCTCAACGTCCTGACTTTC
TRBJ2-7	.	TRBV18	.	CASSGGGASYEQYF	TGTGCCAGCTCCGGTGGCGGGGCCTCCTACGAGCAGTACTTC
TRBJ2-1	.	TRBV9	TRBD2	CASSAPELGTTGWEQFF	TGTGCCAGCAGCGCACCCGAGCTCGGGACTACCGGTTGGGAGCAGTTCTTC
TRBJ2-7	.	TRBV5-4	.	CASSFDSLYEQYF	TGTGCCAGCAGCTTCGACAGCCTTTACGAGCAGTACTTC
TRBJ2-1	.	TRBV27	.	CASSLLLTAAEGEQFF	TGTGCCAGCAGTCTATTGCTGACCGCCGCGGAAGGTGAGCAGTTCTTC
TRBJ2-7	few	TRBV2	.	CASSAQGVTYEQYF	TGTGCCAGCAGTGCACAGGGCGTCACCTACGAGCAGTACTTC
TRBJ2-5	.	TRBV29-1	.	CSARRDYQETQYF	TGCAGCGCCCGTAGGGACTACCAAGAGACCCAGTACTTC
TRBJ1-1	.	TRBV15	.	CATSRGTGVGNTEAFF	TGTGCCACCAGCAGAGGGACTGGGGTGGGGAACACTGAAGCTTTCTTT
TRBJ2-3	.	TRBV28	TRBD1	CASSLMTGGTDTQYF	TGTGCCAGCAGTTTAATGACAGGGGGCACAGATACGCAGTATTTT
TRBJ2-7	.	TRBV11-1	.	CASSFLTDRAYEQYF	TGTGCCAGCAGCTTCCTAACAGACCGCGCCTACGAGCAGTACTTC
TRBJ1-4	.	TRBV25-1	.	CASSQGRGNEKLFF	TGTGCCAGCAGTCAGGGGCGCGGGAATGAAAAACTGTTTTTT
TRBJ1-2	.	TRBV30	TRBD1	CAWSAGTGRFFGYTF	TGTGCCTGGAGCGCCGGGACAGGGCGATTCTTTGGCTACACCTTC
TRBJ1-2	.	TRBV14	.	CASSPGPANYGYTF	TGTGCCAGCAGTCCAGGTCCTGCTAACTATGGCTACACCTTC
TRBJ2-7	.	TRBV15	.	CATSRTIGYEQYF	TGTGCCACCAGCAGAACTATTGGGTACGAGCAGTACTTC
TRBJ2-2	.	TRBV30	.	CAWSPGTGELFF	TGTGCCTGGAGTCCGGGGACAGGGGAGCTGTTTTTT
TRBJ1-1	.	TRBV2	.	CASSPTGRTEAFF	TGTGCCAGCAGTCCCACAGGGAGAACTGAAGCTTTCTTT
TRBJ2-7	.	TRBV25-1	TRBD2	CASSERIAGWKYEQYF	TGTGCCAGCAGTGAACGCATAGCGGGATGGAAGTACGAGCAGTACTTC
TRBJ2-7	.	TRBV4-1	.	CASSQGFLPSPYEQYF	TGCGCCAGCAGCCAAGGGTTTTTGCCTAGCCCTTACGAGCAGTACTTC
TRBJ2-3	.	TRBV29-1	.	CSVISTDTQYF	TGCAGCGTAATAAGCACAGATACGCAGTATTTT
TRBJ1-2	few	TRBV28	TRBD1	CAITGGQGYTF	TGTGCCATTACAGGGGGGCAAGGCTACACCTTC
TRBJ1-4	.	TRBV4-3	TRBD1	CASSQDRKQGNEKLFF	TGCGCCAGCAGCCAAGATAGAAAACAGGGGAATGAAAAACTGTTTTTT
TRBJ1-2	.	TRBV4-2	TRBD1	CASSQETGAANYGYTF	TGTGCCAGCAGCCAAGAGACAGGGGCGGCTAACTATGGCTACACCTTC
TRBJ1-4	.	TRBV2	TRBD1	CASMGTGTGNEKLFF	TGTGCCAGCATGGGTACCGGGACAGGGAATGAAAAACTGTTTTTT
TRBJ2-7	.	TRBV6-5	TRBD1	CASRAGTGAYEQYF	TGTGCCAGCAGAGCAGGGACAGGGGCCTACGAGCAGTACTTC
TRBJ2-1	.	TRBV12-5	TRBD1	CASGSRTGVDNEQFF	TGTGCTAGTGGTTCCCGGACAGGGGTGGACAATGAGCAGTTCTTC
TRBJ1-1	.	TRBV10-3	.	CAISRTVATEAFF	TGTGCCATCAGCCGGACAGTTGCCACTGAAGCTTTCTTT
TRBJ1-1	.	TRBV4-1	TRBD1	CASTGQGAGTEAFF	TGCGCCAGCACGGGACAGGGGGCGGGTACTGAAGCTTTCTTT
TRBJ2-7	.	TRBV7-2	.	CASSLELSYEQYF	TGTGCCAGCAGCTTAGAACTATCCTACGAGCAGTACTTC
TRBJ2-3	.	TRBV5-6	.	CASSLSGQATDTQYF	TGTGCCAGCAGCTTATCGGGACAAGCCACAGATACGCAGTATTTT
TRBJ1-1	.	TRBV30	.	CATGGRDTEAFF	TGTGCCACGGGGGGAAGGGACACTGAAGCTTTCTTT
TRBJ2-3	.	TRBV27	.	CASSSPLTDTQYF	TGTGCCAGCAGTTCCCCCCTCACAGATACGCAGTATTTT
TRBJ1-5	.	TRBV19	TRBD1	CASSIWRGRDQPQHF	TGTGCCAGTAGTATCTGGAGGGGGCGAGATCAGCCCCAGCATTTT
TRBJ2-5	once	TRBV9	TRBD2	CASSVGLAGGVEETQYF	TGTGCCAGCAGCGTAGGACTAGCGGGAGGAGTAGAGGAGACCCAGTACTTC
TRBJ2-5	.	TRBV4-1	.	CASSQDWANQETQYF	TGCGCCAGCAGCCAAGATTGGGCAAACCAAGAGACCCAGTACTTC
TRBJ1-5	.	TRBV19	TRBD1	CASSTAGGEQPQHF	TGTGCCAGTAGTACCGCAGGGGGCGAGCAGCCCCAGCATTTT
TRBJ2-1	.	TRBV6-1	.	CASSESQAKQFF	TGTGCCAGCAGTGAATCTCAGGCAAAGCAGTTCTTC
TRBJ2-1	.	TRBV6-5	TRBD2	CASGREPLGYNEQFF	TGTGCCAGCGGGCGGGAGCCCCTGGGCTACAATGAGCAGTTCTTC
TRBJ2-1	.	TRBV29-1	.	CSVETLNPSYNEQFF	TGCAGCGTTGAAACACTAAACCCCTCCTACAATGAGCAGTTCTTC
TRBJ1-3	once	TRBV28	.	CASSETDFSGNTIYF	TGTGCCAGCAGTGAGACCGACTTCTCTGGAAACACCATATATTTT
TRBJ1-6	.	TRBV7-8	.	CASSLTTGSPLHF	TGTGCCAGCAGCCTCACGACAGGCTCACCCCTCCACTTT
TRBJ2-7	few	TRBV5-6	.	CASSQTGLAYEQYF	TGTGCCAGCAGCCAGACAGGTCTTGCCTACGAGCAGTACTTC
TRBJ2-2	.	TRBV15	.	CATSRVEGPNTGELFF	TGTGCCACCAGCAGAGTGGAGGGGCCGAACACCGGGGAGCTGTTTTTT
TRBJ2-7	.	TRBV27	TRBD2	CASSLGAARGVPYEQYF	TGTGCCAGCAGTTTAGGGGCGGCGCGGGGGGTCCCCTACGAGCAGTACTTC
TRBJ2-1	.	TRBV7-2	.	CASSSNREEQFF	TGTGCCAGCAGCTCCAATCGGGAGGAGCAGTTCTTC
TRBJ1-2	few	TRBV28	.	CASSTSPGLNYGYTF	TGTGCCAGCAGTACTAGCCCGGGACTGAACTATGGCTACACCTTC
TRBJ2-7	.	TRBV20-1	.	CSAQSRVWQYF	TGCAGTGCTCAGAGCAGGGTCTGGCAGTACTTC
TRBJ2-7	.	TRBV2	.	CASHIIDEQYF	TGTGCCAGCCATATTATAGACGAGCAGTACTTC
TRBJ1-4	.	TRBV7-9	TRBD1	CASSPGTGSPGEKLFF	TGTGCCAGCAGCCCCGGGACAGGATCCCCCGGTGAAAAACTGTTTTTT
TRBJ2-2	.	TRBV19	TRBD1	CASSISYPGRGRVAGELFF	TGTGCCAGTAGTATTAGTTACCCCGGCAGGGGGCGCGTCGCCGGGGAGCTGTTTTTT
TRBJ2-7	.	TRBV29-1	.	CSVVSGAYEQYF	TGCAGCGTTGTATCGGGAGCCTACGAGCAGTACTTC
TRBJ2-7	.	TRBV5-1	TRBD1	CASSFGTGSYEQYF	TGCGCCAGCAGCTTCGGGACAGGGTCCTACGAGCAGTACTTC
TRBJ1-3	.	TRBV27	.	CASSPQGAFPGLRNTIYF	TGTGCCAGCAGTCCACAAGGGGCCTTTCCAGGGTTGAGAAACACCATATATTTT
TRBJ1-5	.	TRBV5-1	TRBD1	CASSLSTGAGQPQHF	TGCGCCAGCAGCTTGTCGACAGGGGCTGGCCAGCCCCAGCATTTT
TRBJ1-2	.	TRBV7-8	.	CASSLKKTVTDYGYTF	TGTGCCAGCAGCTTAAAGAAGACCGTGACAGACTATGGCTACACCTTC
TRBJ2-1	.	TRBV27	.	CASSLPGGLSYNEQFF	TGTGCCAGCAGTTTGCCCGGGGGGCTCTCCTACAATGAGCAGTTCTTC
TRBJ2-1	.	TRBV6-1	.	CASSEQTYYNEQFF	TGTGCCAGCAGTGAACAGACTTACTACAATGAGCAGTTCTTC
TRBJ2-2	.	TRBV19	TRBD1	CASSPQGLWTGDTGELFF	TGTGCCAGTAGTCCCCAGGGGCTTTGGACAGGAGACACCGGGGAGCTGTTTTTT